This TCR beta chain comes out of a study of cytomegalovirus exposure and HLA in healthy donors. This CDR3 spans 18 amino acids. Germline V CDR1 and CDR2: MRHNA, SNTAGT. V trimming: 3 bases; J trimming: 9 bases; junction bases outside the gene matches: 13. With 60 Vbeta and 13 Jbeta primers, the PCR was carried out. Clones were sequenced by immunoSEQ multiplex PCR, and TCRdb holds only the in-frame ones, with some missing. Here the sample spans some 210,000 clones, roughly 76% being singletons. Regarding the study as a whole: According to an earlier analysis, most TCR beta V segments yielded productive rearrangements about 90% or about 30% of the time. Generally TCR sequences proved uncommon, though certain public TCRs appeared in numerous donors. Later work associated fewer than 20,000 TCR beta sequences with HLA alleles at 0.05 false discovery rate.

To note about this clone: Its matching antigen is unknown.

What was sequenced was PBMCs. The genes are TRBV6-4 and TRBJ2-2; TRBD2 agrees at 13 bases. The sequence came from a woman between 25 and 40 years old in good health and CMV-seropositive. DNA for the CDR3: TGTGCCAGCAGTGATACCAAGAAGGGACTAGCGGGGATCCGGGAGCTGTTTTTT. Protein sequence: CASSDTKKGLAGIRELFF.